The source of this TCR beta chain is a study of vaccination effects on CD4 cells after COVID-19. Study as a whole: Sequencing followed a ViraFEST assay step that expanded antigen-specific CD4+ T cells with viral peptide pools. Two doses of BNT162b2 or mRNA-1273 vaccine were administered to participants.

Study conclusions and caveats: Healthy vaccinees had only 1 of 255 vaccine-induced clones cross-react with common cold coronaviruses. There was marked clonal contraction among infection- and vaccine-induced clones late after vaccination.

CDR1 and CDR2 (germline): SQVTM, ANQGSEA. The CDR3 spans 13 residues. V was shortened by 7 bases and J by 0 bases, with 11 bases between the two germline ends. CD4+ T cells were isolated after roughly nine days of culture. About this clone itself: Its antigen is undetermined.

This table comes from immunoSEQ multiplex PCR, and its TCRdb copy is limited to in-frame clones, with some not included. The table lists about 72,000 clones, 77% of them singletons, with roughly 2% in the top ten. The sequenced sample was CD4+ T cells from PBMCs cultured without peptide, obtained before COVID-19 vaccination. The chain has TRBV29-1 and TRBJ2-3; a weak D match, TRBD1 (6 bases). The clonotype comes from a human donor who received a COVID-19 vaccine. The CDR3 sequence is CSASGTSTDTQYF. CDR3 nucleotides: TGCAGCGCGTCCGGGACAAGCACAGATACGCAGTATTTT.